Sequencing of this TCR beta chain was carried out in a study of long-term antiretroviral therapy in people with HIV. Samples were assayed with immunoSEQ v3.0 at survey level. Sequenced by immunoSEQ multiplex PCR; TCRdb stores in-frame clones only, minus some. The sample comprises tens of thousands of clones, 76% of which are singletons, and around 11% rests with the top ten. As to this clone: Compared with germline, one end of the junction differs, possibly owing to a read error.

Germline CDR1 is MGHRA and CDR2 is YSYEKL. The CDR3 extends over 15 amino acids. This sequence was found in a woman aged 40 to 50 with HIV. The chain has TRBV4-1 and TRBJ2-1, with 7 bases fitting TRBD2. Sequencing used unsorted PBMCs, obtained 1.1 years before starting antiretroviral therapy. CDR3 bases: TGCGCCAGCAGCCAGGAGCGGGACTCCCACAATGAGCAGTTCTTC. It specifies CASSQERDSHNEQFF.